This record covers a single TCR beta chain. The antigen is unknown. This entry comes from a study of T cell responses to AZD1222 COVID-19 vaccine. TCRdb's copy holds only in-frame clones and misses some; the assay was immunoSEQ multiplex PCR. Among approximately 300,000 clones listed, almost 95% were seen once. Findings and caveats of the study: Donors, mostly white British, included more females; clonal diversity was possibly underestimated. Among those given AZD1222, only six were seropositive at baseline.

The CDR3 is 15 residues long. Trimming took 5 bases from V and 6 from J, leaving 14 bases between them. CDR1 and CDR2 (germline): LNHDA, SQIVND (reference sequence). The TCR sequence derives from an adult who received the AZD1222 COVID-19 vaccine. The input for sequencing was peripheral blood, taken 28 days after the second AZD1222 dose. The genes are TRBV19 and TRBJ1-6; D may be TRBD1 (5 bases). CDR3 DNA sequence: TGTGCCAGTAGTTTTTCCGGGACCAGTAATTCACCCCTCCACTTT. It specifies CASSFSGTSNSPLHF. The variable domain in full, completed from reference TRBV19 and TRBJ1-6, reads DGGITQSPKYLFRKEGQNVTLSCEQNLNHDAMYWYRQDPGQGLRLIYYSQIVNDFQKGDIAEGYSVSREKKESFPLTVTSAQKNPTAFYLCASSFSGTSNSPLHFGNGTRLTVT.